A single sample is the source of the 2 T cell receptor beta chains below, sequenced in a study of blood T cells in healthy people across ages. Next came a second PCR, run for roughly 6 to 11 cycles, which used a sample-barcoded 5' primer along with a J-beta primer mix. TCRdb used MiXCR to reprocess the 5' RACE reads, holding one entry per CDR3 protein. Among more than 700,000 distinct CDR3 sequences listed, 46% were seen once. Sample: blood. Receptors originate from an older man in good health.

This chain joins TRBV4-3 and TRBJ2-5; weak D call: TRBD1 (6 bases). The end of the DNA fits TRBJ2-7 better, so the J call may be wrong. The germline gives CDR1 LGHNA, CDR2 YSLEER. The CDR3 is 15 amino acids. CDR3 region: CASSLQGTAGYEQYF. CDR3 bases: TGCGCCAGCAGCCTCCAGGGGACCGCGGGCTACGAGCAGTACTTC.

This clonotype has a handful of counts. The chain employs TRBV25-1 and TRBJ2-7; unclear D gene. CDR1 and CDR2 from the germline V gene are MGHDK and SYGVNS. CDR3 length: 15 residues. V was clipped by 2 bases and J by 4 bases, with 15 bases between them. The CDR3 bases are TGTGCCAGCAGTGAACAAGGCGACGCGAAATACGAGCAGTACTTC. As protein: CASSEQGDAKYEQYF.